The 11 T cell receptor beta chains below come from one sample, sequenced in a study of cytomegalovirus exposure and HLA in healthy donors. The PCR used 60 Vbeta and 13 Jbeta primers. Clones were read by immunoSEQ multiplex PCR, and TCRdb kept only the in-frame ones, dropping some. This sample has about 210,000 clones, with 82% found just once. The sample comprised PBMCs. The receptor source for this set is a man between 35 and 55 years old in good health and CMV-seropositive.

This clone was recorded a few times. The chain uses TRBV7-3 and TRBJ2-1, with a tentative D call TRBD2 (5 bases). Germline CDR1 SGHTA, CDR2 FQGTGA. V dropped 2 bases and J dropped 6 bases, with 14 bases sitting between them. The CDR3 runs to 15 residues. DNA for the CDR3: TGTGCCAGCAGCTTAGCTTGGGCGGGTCTCAATGAGCAGTTCTTC. This encodes CASSLAWAGLNEQFF.

This clone was picked up a small number of times. Within the sample, other DNA sequences also encode this same CDR3. The V call is TRBV5-1, the J call TRBJ1-5, with 7 positions matching TRBD1. Germline V CDR1 and CDR2: SGHRS, YFSETQ. V shed 2 bases, J shed 0 bases, and the junction held 2 bases outside the gene matches. This CDR3 is built from 15 residues. CDR3 loop: CASSLGGLSNQPQHF. In DNA form, the CDR3 reads TGCGCCAGCAGCTTAGGGGGCCTTAGCAATCAGCCCCAGCATTTT. Full variable domain (missing parts from reference TRBV5-1 and TRBJ1-5): KAGVTQTPRYLIKTRGQQVTLSCSPISGHRSVSWYQQTPGQGLQFLFEYFSETQRNKGNFPGRFSGRQFSNSRSEMNVSTLELGDSALYLCASSLGGLSNQPQHFGDGTRLSIL.

This sequence joins TRBV30 and TRBJ1-1; the match to TRBD1 covers 8 bases. Unmatched junction bases numbered 12, after V lost 8 bases and J lost 10 bases. Germline CDR1 and CDR2: GTSNPN and SVGIG (reference sequence). This CDR3 comprises 12 residues. CDR3 protein: CAGKFSGGRAFF. The CDR3 coding sequence is TGTGCCGGGAAATTCTCAGGGGGCAGAGCTTTCTTT.

This rearrangement joins TRBV4-1 to TRBJ2-1; 12 nucleotides agree with TRBD2. Losses at the gene ends were 0 bases for V and 6 bases for J; bases not matched to a gene: 9. Germline CDR1 reads MGHRA; CDR2 reads YSYEKL. The CDR3 runs 18 residues. In nucleotides, the CDR3 is TGCGCCAGCAGCCAAGATAGGCTAGCGGGAGGGCCGGGCAATGAGCAGTTCTTC. This codes for CASSQDRLAGGPGNEQFF.

The V gene is TRBV15, the J gene TRBJ1-5, with 7 positions matching TRBD1. The J segment lost 0 bases and the V segment lost 9 bases, leaving 11 bases of the junction unmatched. Per germline, CDR1 LNHNV and CDR2 YYDKDF (reference sequence). The CDR3 has 16 amino acids. The CDR3 protein is CATTRDSFYSNQPQHF. CDR3 sequence (DNA): TGTGCCACGACTAGGGACAGTTTCTATAGCAATCAGCCCCAGCATTTT.

As DNA, the CDR3 is TGTGCCAGCAGCCCGCGGGGGAGACAGGGGTACACCGGGGAGCTGTTTTTT. Its translation: CASSPRGRQGYTGELFF. J is TRBJ2-2 and V is TRBV4-2, with D possibly being TRBD1 (8 bases). CDR3 size: 17 residues. V was pared by 4 bases and J by 3 bases, with 18 bases between. Looked up from germline, CDR1 is LGHNA and CDR2 is YNFKEQ.

This clone was recorded a few times. The rearrangement joins TRBV9 to TRBJ1-2, with D tentatively TRBD1 (5 bases). CDR1 SGDLS and CDR2 YYNGEE come from the germline V gene. The CDR3 has 16 residues. V lost 0 bases, J lost 5 bases, and 17 bases lay in between. The CDR3 loop reads CASSVASGGDGYGYTF. The CDR3 nucleotides are TGTGCCAGCAGCGTAGCGTCGGGGGGGGACGGTTATGGCTACACCTTC.

J is TRBJ2-3 and V is TRBV28, with D uncertain. The CDR3 extends over 15 amino acids. V gave up 8 bases and J gave up 0 bases, with 15 bases separating them. Germline V gives CDR1 MDHEN, CDR2 SYDVKM. The CDR3 DNA reads as TGTGCCAGCCACAGAGATGCATCCAGCACAGATACGCAGTATTTT. As protein: CASHRDASSTDTQYF.

This chain links TRBV7-6 with TRBJ2-1; D call uncertain. The CDR3 is made up of 13 amino acids. Trimming cost V 5 bases and J 6 bases, with 11 bases left between them. Germline CDR1 is SGHVS and CDR2 is FNYEAQ. Here the CDR3 reads CASSAPYGNEQFF. The CDR3 coding sequence is TGTGCCAGCAGCGCCCCGTACGGCAATGAGCAGTTCTTC.

The genes are TRBV4-2 and TRBJ2-2; 8 nucleotides match TRBD1. The V gene end was trimmed by 11 bases and the J gene end by 6 bases; junction bases not matched to a gene: 8. Germline CDR1 reads LGHNA; CDR2 reads YNFKEQ. There are 13 residues in the CDR3. This CDR3 reads CAVASTGAGELFF. DNA of the CDR3: TGTGCCGTAGCTTCGACAGGGGCCGGGGAGCTGTTTTTT.

The rearrangement links TRBV29-1 to TRBJ2-1, with D possibly matching TRBD2 (6 bases). CDR1 and CDR2 from the germline V gene are SQVTM and ANQGSEA. The V end was cut by 7 bases, the J end by 3 bases, with 13 bases between. This CDR3 spans 13 amino acids. CDR3 in amino acids: CSAKAGSYNEQFF. The CDR3 DNA sequence: TGCAGCGCTAAGGCCGGGAGCTACAATGAGCAGTTCTTC.